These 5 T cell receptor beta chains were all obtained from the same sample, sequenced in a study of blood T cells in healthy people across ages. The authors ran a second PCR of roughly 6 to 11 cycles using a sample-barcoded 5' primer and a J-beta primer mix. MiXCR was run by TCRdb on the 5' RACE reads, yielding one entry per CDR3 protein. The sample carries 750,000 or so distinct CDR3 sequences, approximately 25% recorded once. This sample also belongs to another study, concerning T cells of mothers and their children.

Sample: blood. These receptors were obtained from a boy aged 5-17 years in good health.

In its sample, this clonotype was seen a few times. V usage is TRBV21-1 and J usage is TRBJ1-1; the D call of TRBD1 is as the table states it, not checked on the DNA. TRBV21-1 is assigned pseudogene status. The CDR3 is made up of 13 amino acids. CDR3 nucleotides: TGTGCCAGCAGCAGACAGGGTGCTGAGGCCGCTTTCTTT. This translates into CASSRQGAEAAFF.

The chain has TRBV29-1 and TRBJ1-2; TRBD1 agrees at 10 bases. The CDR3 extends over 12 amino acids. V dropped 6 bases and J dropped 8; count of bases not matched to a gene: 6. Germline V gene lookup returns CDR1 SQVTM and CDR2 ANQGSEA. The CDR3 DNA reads TGCAGCGTCCCCCGGACAGGGGGAGGCTACACCTTC. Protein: CSVPRTGGGYTF. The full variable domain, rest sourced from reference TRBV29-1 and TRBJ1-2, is SAVISQKPSRDICQRGTSLTIQCQVDSQVTMMFWYRQQPGQSLTLIATANQGSEATYESGFVIDKFPISRPNLTFSTLTVSNMSPEDSSIYLCSVPRTGGGYTFGSGTRLTVV.

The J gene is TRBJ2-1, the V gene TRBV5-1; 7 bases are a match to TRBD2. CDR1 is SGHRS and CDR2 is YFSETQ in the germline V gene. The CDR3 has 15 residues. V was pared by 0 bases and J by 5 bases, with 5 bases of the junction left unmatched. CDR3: CASSLEGGRNNEQFF. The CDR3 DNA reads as TGCGCCAGCAGCTTGGAGGGCGGGAGAAACAATGAGCAGTTCTTC.

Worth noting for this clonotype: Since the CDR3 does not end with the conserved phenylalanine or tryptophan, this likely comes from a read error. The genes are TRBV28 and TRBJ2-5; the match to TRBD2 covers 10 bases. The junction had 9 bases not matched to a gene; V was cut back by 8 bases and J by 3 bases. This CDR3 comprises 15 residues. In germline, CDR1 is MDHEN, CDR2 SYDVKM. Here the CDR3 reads CASGLRTSGEETQYV. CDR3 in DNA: TGTGCCAGCGGCCTCCGGACTAGCGGCGAAGAGACCCAGTACGTC.

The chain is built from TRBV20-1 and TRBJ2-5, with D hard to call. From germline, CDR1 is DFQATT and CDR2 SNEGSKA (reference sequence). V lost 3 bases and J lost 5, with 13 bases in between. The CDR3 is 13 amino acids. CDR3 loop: CSARTGSMETQYF. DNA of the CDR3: TGCAGTGCTAGGACCGGAAGTATGGAGACCCAGTACTTC.